In its sample, the clone carrying this TCR gamma chain ranks as large. The entry originates in a study of gamma-delta chains in newborns, infants, children. On the study more broadly: Microbial exposure reportedly drives polyclonal innate γδ T cell expansion after birth.

TCRdb fed the reads into CATT to redo clone calling. The data contain about 180 gamma-chain clones, under 45% of them seen just once; the ten biggest clones take up over 25%. The sample consisted of blood. This TCR came from a child who was a newborn, infant or young child, either healthy, febrile or measles-vaccinated (not recorded which).

The CDR3 region has the DNA TGTGCCACCTGGGACTTGGATTATTATAAGAAACTCTTT. Translating gives CATWDLDYYKKLF. The rearrangement uses TRGV5 and TRGJ1 or TRGJ2. This CDR3 has 13 residues. Germline V lookup: CDR1 VINAFY, CDR2 YDVSNSKD. The J segment lost 2 bases and the V segment lost 3 bases, leaving 4 bases of the junction unmatched.